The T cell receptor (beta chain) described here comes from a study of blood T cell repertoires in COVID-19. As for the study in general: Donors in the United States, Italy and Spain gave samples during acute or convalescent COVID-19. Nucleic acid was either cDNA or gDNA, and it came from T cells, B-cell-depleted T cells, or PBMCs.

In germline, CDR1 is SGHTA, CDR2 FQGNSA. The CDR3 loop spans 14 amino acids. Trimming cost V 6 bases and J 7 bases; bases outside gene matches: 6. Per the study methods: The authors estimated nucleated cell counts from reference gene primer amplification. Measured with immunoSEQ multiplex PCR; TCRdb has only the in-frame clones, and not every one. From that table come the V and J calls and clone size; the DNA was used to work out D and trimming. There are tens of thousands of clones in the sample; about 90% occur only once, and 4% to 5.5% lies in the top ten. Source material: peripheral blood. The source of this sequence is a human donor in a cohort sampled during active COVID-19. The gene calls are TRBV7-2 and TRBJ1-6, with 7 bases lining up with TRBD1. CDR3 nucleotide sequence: TGTGCCAGCAGGCCCGACAGGGCAAATTCACCCCTCCACTTT. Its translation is CASRPDRANSPLHF.